This paragraph reports one TCR beta chain. Its matching antigen is unknown. One end of the junction is discordant with germline, which a read error may explain. The CDR3 consists of 17 residues. CDR1 is MNHEY and CDR2 is SVGEGT in the germline V gene. Cells sorted as Tregs were CD4+, CD25+ and CD127-/low. After constant-region reverse-primer amplification, full-length variable regions underwent semi-nested PCR with Nested Universal Primer A. From the 5' RACE reads, TCRdb called clonotypes with MiXCR, one entry per CDR3 protein. The table lists 9,000 to 10,000 distinct CDR3 sequences, 14% of them singletons. Study-wide findings and caveats: Tumor Treg TCRs overlapped most with tumor naive CD4+ cells.

The V and J genes are TRBV6-2 or TRBV6-3 and TRBJ2-2; 7 nucleotides align to TRBD1. The clonotype was recovered from a female donor with breast cancer. The material sequenced was Tregs sorted from blood. The CDR3 sequence: CASRTILRGRGTRELIF. Here the CDR3 DNA reads TGTGCCAGCAGGACGATCTTGAGGGGGCGAGGGACCAGGGAGCTGATTTTT.